These T cell receptor beta chains were read from a single sample in a study of T cells after yellow fever vaccination. A single record per CDR3 protein comes from TCRdb applying MiXCR to the 5' RACE reads. Of roughly 330,000 distinct CDR3 sequences listed, approximately 4.2% are singletons. This specimen was PBMCs, taken 5 days after the yellow fever booster vaccination. The receptor source for this set is a man aged 18 to 30 who received the YFV17D yellow fever vaccine. The CDR3 runs from the conserved cysteine through the conserved F or W. Each record gives: clone size, J gene, V gene, D gene, CDR3 protein, CDR3 DNA. The D gene is left open where the match is weak. Clone size, where shown, is once, few, many, or a class for clones that have expanded.

. TRBJ2-7 TRBV5-1 TRBD1 CASSLARDRDSYEQYF TGCGCCAGCAGCTTGGCCCGGGACAGGGATTCCTACGAGCAGTACTTC
few TRBJ2-7 TRBV10-3 TRBD2 CATREAGLGYEQYF TGTGCCACCCGGGAGGCGGGCTTGGGGTACGAGCAGTACTTC
. TRBJ1-6 TRBV18 . CASSPPEGSALHF TGTGCCAGCTCACCACCGGAGGGTTCGGCCCTCCACTTT
. TRBJ2-2 TRBV4-1 TRBD1 CASSPPGQDTGELFF TGCGCCAGCAGCCCACCAGGACAGGACACCGGGGAGCTGTTTTTT
few TRBJ1-5 TRBV20-1 . CSVLNREDQPQHF TGCAGTGTTCTGAACAGGGAGGATCAGCCCCAGCATTTT
. TRBJ1-1 TRBV4-1 . CASSQGNEAFF TGCGCCAGCAGCCAGGGGAATGAAGCTTTCTTT
. TRBJ1-4 TRBV7-2 . CASSLSGGASEKLFF TGTGCCAGCAGCTTAAGTGGGGGCGCCTCTGAAAAACTGTTTTTT
many TRBJ1-1 TRBV7-2 TRBD1 CASSLIQGAPTGNTEAFF TGTGCCAGCAGCTTAATTCAGGGGGCGCCGACAGGGAACACTGAAGCTTTCTTT
many TRBJ1-6 TRBV15 . CATSRDMAPLHF TGTGCCACCAGCAGAGATATGGCACCCCTCCACTTT
many TRBJ1-1 TRBV28 . CASSFRGSEAFF TGTGCCAGCAGTTTTCGGGGGAGTGAAGCTTTCTTT
. TRBJ1-6 TRBV29-1 TRBD1 CSAQGQYNSPLHF TGCAGCGCCCAGGGACAGTATAATTCACCCCTCCACTTT
. TRBJ2-2 TRBV5-6 TRBD1 CASSFFLYRGQSGELFF TGTGCCAGCAGCTTTTTTCTGTACAGGGGGCAATCGGGGGAGCTGTTTTTT
many TRBJ1-4 TRBV5-1 . CASSDFGTGGEKLFF TGCGCCAGCAGCGACTTCGGGACCGGAGGTGAAAAACTGTTTTTT
. TRBJ2-3 TRBV20-1 TRBD1 CSARAPDRGPDTQYF TGCAGTGCTAGAGCGCCCGACAGGGGGCCTGATACGCAGTATTTT
few TRBJ1-5 TRBV27 . CASSFSGGRFQPQHF TGTGCCAGCAGTTTCTCTGGGGGAAGGTTTCAGCCCCAGCATTTT
few TRBJ2-5 TRBV9 TRBD2 CASSPTSGGVGETQYF TGTGCCAGCAGTCCCACTAGCGGGGGGGTCGGGGAGACCCAGTACTTC
. TRBJ2-2 TRBV20-1 TRBD1 CSALTGVTGELFF TGCAGTGCTTTGACAGGGGTTACCGGGGAGCTGTTTTTT
few TRBJ1-1 TRBV6-2/TRBV6-3 . CASSSRQDLVNTEAFF TGTGCCAGCAGTTCCCGACAGGACCTCGTGAACACTGAAGCTTTCTTT
. TRBJ2-2 TRBV2 . CASSVGTANTGELFF TGTGCCAGCAGTGTCGGGACTGCGAACACCGGGGAGCTGTTTTTT
many TRBJ2-4 TRBV6-6 TRBD1 CASSYRDRGSGTKNIQYF TGTGCCAGCAGTTATCGGGACAGGGGGTCCGGGACCAAAAACATTCAGTACTTC
. TRBJ2-5 TRBV7-6 . CASSLGGGTKETQYF TGTGCCAGCAGCTTAGGGGGCGGGACAAAAGAGACCCAGTACTTC
. TRBJ2-5 TRBV7-6 . CASSLGMKETQYF TGTGCCAGCAGCTTAGGGATGAAAGAGACCCAGTACTTC
many TRBJ1-6 TRBV7-9 . CASSPRGGSLTLHF TGTGCCAGCAGCCCAAGGGGGGGGTCTTTAACCCTCCACTTT